One and the same sample provided the 22 T cell receptor beta chains below, sequenced in a study of memory CD4+ T cells and cytomegalovirus serostatus. Measured with immunoSEQ multiplex PCR; TCRdb has only the in-frame clones, and not every one. The data show approximately 51,000 clones, with about 70% seen just once and less than 1.5% held by the top ten. Single viable CD3+CD4+CD8-CD45RO+ cells were sorted as the memory CD4+ T cells. The sequencing input was memory CD4+ T cells from blood. These receptors all stem from an adult in good health and CMV-seropositive.

As to this clone: A read error may account for a junction end that differs from germline. The V call is TRBV7-7, the J call TRBJ2-2; no clear D gene. The CDR3 loop spans 15 amino acids. Germline CDR1 reads SSHAT; CDR2 reads FNYEAQ (reference sequence). For the CDR3, the DNA is TGTGCTAGCAGCTTAGTGGACCAGCCTACCGGGGAGCTGTTTTTT. Amino acids: CASSLVDQPTGELFF.

The chain carries TRBV5-6 and TRBJ2-3; D uncertain. Looked up from germline, CDR1 is SGHDT and CDR2 is YYEEEE. V gave up 1 base and J gave up 4 bases, with 10 bases separating them. This CDR3 region has 14 residues. The CDR3 is CASSLLGRPDTQYF. Here the CDR3 DNA reads TGTGCCAGCAGCTTGTTAGGGCGGCCAGATACGCAGTATTTT.

The CDR3: CASSLRGGVNNSPLHF. The CDR3 DNA follows: TGTGCCAGCAGCTTAAGGGGGGGGGTAAATAATTCACCCCTCCACTTT. The chain joins TRBV7-2 to TRBJ1-6; a possible D gene is TRBD1 (6 bases). Deletions cut 2 bases from V and 5 bases from J, with 13 bases between. The CDR3 is 16 amino acids. The germline CDR1 and CDR2 sequences are SGHTA and FQGNSA.

The chain carries TRBV6-5 and TRBJ2-7; 11 bases agree with TRBD1. The length of the CDR3 is 15 residues. V was clipped by 6 bases and J by 5 bases; unmatched bases: 9. Germline CDR1 MNHEY, CDR2 SVGAGI. The CDR3 DNA follows: TGTGCCAGCAGACCCTATGGGACAGGGGGTAACGAGCAGTACTTC. Translating gives CASRPYGTGGNEQYF.

The V gene is TRBV21-1, the J gene TRBJ2-7; TRBD1 was called by the table and not checked on the DNA. TRBV21-1 is termed a pseudogene. This CDR3 has 16 amino acids. CDR3 protein: CASSRTTGTDSYEQYF. In DNA form, the CDR3 reads TGTGCCAGCAGCAGAACGACCGGGACAGATTCCTACGAGCAGTACTTC.

The chain uses TRBV7-3 and TRBJ2-2; no reliable D call. Trimming stripped 5 bases from V and 0 bases from J, with 13 bases between. The CDR3 loop spans 16 amino acids. Germline loops: CDR1 SGHTA, CDR2 FQGTGA. The CDR3 DNA is TGTGCCAGCAGCCCTCAAAGTACGGCGAACACCGGGGAGCTGTTTTTT. The encoded protein is CASSPQSTANTGELFF.

This chain uses TRBV6-5 with TRBJ2-7; D is possibly TRBD2 (6 bases). CDR3 length: 16 amino acids. Deletions cut 0 bases from V and 1 base from J, with 13 bases between. Germline values: CDR1 MNHEY, CDR2 SVGAGI. The CDR3 sequence is CASSYSILGGSYEQYF. The CDR3 nucleotides are TGTGCCAGCAGTTACTCGATATTGGGGGGTTCCTACGAGCAGTACTTC.

The CDR3 nucleotides are TGCGCCAGCAGTGAGTCGCCAGAAAAGCAAGAGACCCAGTACTTC. It specifies CASSESPEKQETQYF. The J gene is TRBJ2-5, the V gene TRBV10-2; D gene uncertain. This CDR3 contains 15 residues. Germline V gives CDR1 WSHSY, CDR2 SAAADI. V was pared by 0 bases and J by 2 bases, with 10 bases between.

J is TRBJ1-2 and V is TRBV29-1; D gene ambiguous. The V gene lost 3 bases and the J gene lost 3 bases, with 17 bases spanning the gap. This CDR3 spans 15 amino acids. Per germline, CDR1 SQVTM and CDR2 ANQGSEA. CDR3 DNA sequence: TGCAGCGTTGAGAAGGGTTCGGGTGGTTACTATGGCTACACCTTC. This encodes CSVEKGSGGYYGYTF.

This clone was detected only once. The chain has TRBV19 and TRBJ2-3, with D uncertain. The CDR3 is made up of 14 amino acids. Per germline, CDR1 LNHDA and CDR2 SQIVND (reference sequence). V was clipped by 3 bases and J by 1 base, with 8 bases between them. The CDR3 here is CASSIWQGTDTQYF. DNA of the CDR3: TGTGCCAGTAGTATTTGGCAGGGCACAGATACGCAGTATTTT.

The V gene is TRBV5-5, the J gene TRBJ1-2; TRBD1 aligns across 8 bases. This CDR3 has 15 amino acids. Per germline, CDR1 SGHKS and CDR2 YYEKEE (reference sequence). V trimming: 2 bases; J trimming: 4 bases; junction bases outside the gene matches: 7. The CDR3 DNA follows: TGTGCCAGCAGCTTTGGGACAGGAGTTTCCTATGGCTACACCTTC. This encodes CASSFGTGVSYGYTF.

This clone was counted a few times. This sequence joins TRBV9 and TRBJ1-1; a weak D match, TRBD1 (6 bases). Germline loops: CDR1 SGDLS, CDR2 YYNGEE. V was cut by 4 bases and J by 3 bases, with 19 bases left in between. CDR3 size: 16 residues. CDR3: CASSPRKGQLDTEAFF. CDR3 DNA sequence: TGTGCCAGCAGCCCCCGCAAGGGACAACTGGACACTGAAGCTTTCTTT.

This clone was recorded a few times. The chain recombines TRBV25-1 with TRBJ2-7; D unclear. CDR1 and CDR2 from the germline V gene are MGHDK and SYGVNS. The V and J ends lost 3 bases and 6 bases respectively, with 18 bases between them. This CDR3 region has 15 residues. CDR3 in DNA: TGTGCCAGCAGTGACCGGGCCACCGAACTACGCGAGCAGTACTTC. It is translated as CASSDRATELREQYF.

The chain carries TRBV6-5 and TRBJ2-7; 7 bases map to TRBD2. This CDR3 is 14 amino acids long. Trimming cost V 5 bases and J 0 bases; bases outside gene matches: 4. The germline gives CDR1 MNHEY, CDR2 SVGAGI. The CDR3 DNA reads TGTGCCAGCAGTCTGGGGGGGAACTCCTACGAGCAGTACTTC. Translation gives CASSLGGNSYEQYF.

The rearrangement joins TRBV9 to TRBJ2-1; TRBD2 is a possible D gene (5 bases). The germline gives CDR1 SGDLS, CDR2 YYNGEE. Between the trimmed V and J ends, which lost 1 base and 4 bases, there was a span of 12 bases. There are 15 residues in the CDR3. The CDR3 DNA reads as TGTGCCAGCAGCGTATTGGACTCGCATTACAATGAGCAGTTCTTC. Its translation: CASSVLDSHYNEQFF.

V is TRBV2 and J is TRBJ1-4; D gene ambiguous. The CDR3 runs to 12 residues. CDR1 is SNHLY, CDR2 FYNNEI, per germline. V shed 6 bases and J shed 3 bases, with 5 bases lying between them. DNA for the CDR3: TGTGCCAGCAGCTCTTCTAATGAAAAACTGTTTTTT. The encoded protein is CASSSSNEKLFF.

The chain combines TRBV4-1 with TRBJ1-5; 10 positions agree with TRBD1. Trimming cost V 0 bases and J 6 bases; bases outside gene matches: 8. The CDR3 runs 17 residues. From germline, CDR1 is MGHRA and CDR2 YSYEKL. CDR3 DNA: TGCGCCAGCAGCCAAGAGATAGGGGGACAGGGGATTCAGCCCCAGCATTTT. Protein product: CASSQEIGGQGIQPQHF.

This chain joins TRBV4-3 and TRBJ1-1; a weak D match, TRBD1 (6 bases). The CDR3 contains 16 residues. Looked up from germline, CDR1 is LGHNA and CDR2 is YSLEER. Between the trimmed V and J ends, which lost 1 base and 1 base, there was a span of 13 bases. In DNA, the CDR3 is TGCGCCAGCAGCCAAGTTTTAGGGACACCGAACACTGAAGCTTTCTTT. This sequence encodes CASSQVLGTPNTEAFF.

J is TRBJ2-7 and V is TRBV11-3; D tentatively reads TRBD1 or TRBD2 (5 bases each). The CDR3 length is 13 residues. Trimming took 5 bases from V and 6 from J, leaving 14 bases between them. Germline V lookup: CDR1 SGHNT, CDR2 YENEEA. CDR3 protein: CASSEGPWGEQYF. The CDR3 DNA reads as TGTGCCAGCAGCGAGGGACCCTGGGGCGAGCAGTACTTC.

The chain is built from TRBV15 and TRBJ2-7; 7 bases align to TRBD1. V was clipped by 1 base and J by 4 bases; unmatched bases: 10. The CDR3 spans 16 residues. Per germline, CDR1 LNHNV and CDR2 YYDKDF (reference sequence). CDR3 DNA: TGTGCCACCAGCAGAGGAGGGGACAGCGGAACTTACGAGCAGTACTTC. This codes for CATSRGGDSGTYEQYF.

This clone has just one count. This chain uses TRBV11-2 with TRBJ2-3, with D unresolved. CDR1 and CDR2 (germline): SGHAT, FQNNGV. With 1 base removed from V and 1 base from J, the gap between germline ends came to 6 bases. CDR3 length: 14 amino acids. The CDR3 coding sequence is TGTGCCAGCAGCTTAGGAGGCGGCACAGATACGCAGTATTTT. Translated, it gives CASSLGGGTDTQYF.

The rearrangement uses TRBV14 and TRBJ2-3; the match to TRBD2 covers 8 bases. Trimming removed 1 base from V and 2 bases from J; junction bases left unmatched: 5. The germline gives CDR1 SGHDN, CDR2 FVKESK. This CDR3 region has 16 residues. The CDR3, as DNA: TGTGCCAGCAGCCAAGCAGCGGGGGCCCTCACAGATACGCAGTATTTT. Amino acids: CASSQAAGALTDTQYF.